The clone carrying this T cell receptor beta chain was seen many times. The antigen remains unidentified. Prior to thyroid surgery, none of the patients had received any treatment. How the authors handled the data: Variation in CDR3 across clinicopathological groups served as the basis for constructing a distant-metastasis classifier in papillary thyroid cancer. TCRdb reassembled clones from the PCR reads with MiXCR. These V and J calls rely on TCRdb rather than the paper's analysis. The sample gives 90,000 or so clones, approximately 9% of which show up once; around 8.5% is in the top ten. This CDR3 is 16 amino acids long. V shed 4 bases, J shed 4 bases, and the junction held 11 bases outside the gene matches. The germline CDR1 and CDR2 sequences are LNHDA and SQIVND (reference sequence). This sample stems from a study of metastatic and nonmetastatic thyroid tumors. Study background: The authors compared repertoires across blood and tumor or nodule tissue from malignant and benign thyroid patients.

General study points: Reportedly, malignant thyroid tumors had significantly higher TCR beta diversity than benign nodules, in blood and tumor.

The chain combines TRBV19 with TRBJ1-2, with TRBD1 matching over 8 bases. The sample taken for sequencing was blood. The clonotype originates from a female donor with papillary thyroid cancer or a benign thyroid nodule (not recorded which). Some clones in this sample may be carry-over from other donors' samples. The CDR3 DNA reads TGTGCCAGTAGTACAGGCCAGGGGGCGCGGGGCTATGGCTACACCTTC. Translation: CASSTGQGARGYGYTF.